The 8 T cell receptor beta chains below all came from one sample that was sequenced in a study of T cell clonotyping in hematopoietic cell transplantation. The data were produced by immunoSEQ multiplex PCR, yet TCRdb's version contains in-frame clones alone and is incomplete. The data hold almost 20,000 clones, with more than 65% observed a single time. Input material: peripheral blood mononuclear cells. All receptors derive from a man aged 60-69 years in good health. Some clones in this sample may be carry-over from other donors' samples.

In nucleotides, the CDR3 is TGTGCCAGCAGCGTAGGGGTACAAGATCAGCCCCAGCATTTT. It encodes CASSVGVQDQPQHF. The chain employs TRBV9 and TRBJ1-5, with unresolved D. CDR1 and CDR2 from the germline V gene are SGDLS and YYNGEE. CDR3 length equals 14 residues. V was clipped by 0 bases and J by 5 bases, with 9 bases between them.

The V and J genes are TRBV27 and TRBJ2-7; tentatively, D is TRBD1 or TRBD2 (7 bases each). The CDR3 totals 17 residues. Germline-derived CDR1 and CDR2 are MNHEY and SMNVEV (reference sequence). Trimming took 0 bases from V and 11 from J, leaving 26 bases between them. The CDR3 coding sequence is TGTGCCAGCAGTTTATCATTGCGGGGAGGGGGCAGGTTGGTGGAGTACTTC. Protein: CASSLSLRGGGRLVEYF.

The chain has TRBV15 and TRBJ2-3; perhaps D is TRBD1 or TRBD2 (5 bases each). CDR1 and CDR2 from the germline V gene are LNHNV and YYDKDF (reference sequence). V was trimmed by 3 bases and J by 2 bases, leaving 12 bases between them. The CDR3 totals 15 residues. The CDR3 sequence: CATSRGTPFTDTQYF. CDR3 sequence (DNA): TGTGCCACCAGCAGGGGGACCCCCTTCACAGATACGCAGTATTTT.

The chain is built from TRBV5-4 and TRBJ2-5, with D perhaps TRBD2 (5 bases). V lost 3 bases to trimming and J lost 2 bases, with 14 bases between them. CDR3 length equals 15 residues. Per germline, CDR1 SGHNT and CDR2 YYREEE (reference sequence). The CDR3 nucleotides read TGTGCCAGCAGCTCCTTAGGACTGCCTCAAGAGACCCAGTACTTC. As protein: CASSSLGLPQETQYF. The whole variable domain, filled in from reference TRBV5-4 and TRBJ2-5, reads ETGVTQSPTHLIKTRGQQVTLRCSSQSGHNTVSWYQQALGQGPQFIFQYYREEENGRGNFPPRFSGLQFPNYSSELNVNALELDDSALYLCASSSLGLPQETQYFGPGTRLLVL.

The CDR3 region is CASSIRLGAYEQYF. As DNA, the CDR3 is TGTGCCAGTAGTATTCGCTTGGGGGCCTACGAGCAGTACTTC. The chain carries TRBV19 and TRBJ2-7, with D perhaps assigned TRBD1 or TRBD2 (5 bases each). The CDR3 runs 14 residues. Looked up from germline, CDR1 is LNHDA and CDR2 is SQIVND (reference sequence). Between the trimmed V and J ends, which lost 3 bases and 2 bases, there was a span of 11 bases. The full variable domain, in which reference TRBV19 and TRBJ2-7 provide the parts outside the CDR3, is DGGITQSPKYLFRKEGQNVTLSCEQNLNHDAMYWYRQDPGQGLRLIYYSQIVNDFQKGDIAEGYSVSREKKESFPLTVTSAQKNPTAFYLCASSIRLGAYEQYFGPGTRLTVT.

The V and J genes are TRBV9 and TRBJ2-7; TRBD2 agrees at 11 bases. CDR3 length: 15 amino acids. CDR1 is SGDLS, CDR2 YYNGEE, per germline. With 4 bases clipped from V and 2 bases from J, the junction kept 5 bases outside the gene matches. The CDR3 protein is CASSPTLAGAYEQYF. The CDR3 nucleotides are TGTGCCAGCAGCCCAACACTAGCGGGGGCCTACGAGCAGTACTTC. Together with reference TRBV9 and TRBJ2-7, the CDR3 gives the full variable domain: DSGVTQTPKHLITATGQRVTLRCSPRSGDLSVYWYQQSLDQGLQFLIQYYNGEERAKGNILERFSAQQFPDLHSELNLSSLELGDSALYFCASSPTLAGAYEQYFGPGTRLTVT.

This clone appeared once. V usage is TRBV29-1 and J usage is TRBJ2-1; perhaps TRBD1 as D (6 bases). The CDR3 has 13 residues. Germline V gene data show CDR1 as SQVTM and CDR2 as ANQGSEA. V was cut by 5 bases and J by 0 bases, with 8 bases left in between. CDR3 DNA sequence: TGCAGCGTTTTAGGGGGCTCCTACAATGAGCAGTTCTTC. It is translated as CSVLGGSYNEQFF.

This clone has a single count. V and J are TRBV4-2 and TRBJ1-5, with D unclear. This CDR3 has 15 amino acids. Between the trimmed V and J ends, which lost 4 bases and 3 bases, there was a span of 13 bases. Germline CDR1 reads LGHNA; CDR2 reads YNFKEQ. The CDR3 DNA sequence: TGTGCCAGCAGCCCAGAAGCGGGAAACAATCAGCCCCAGCATTTT. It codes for CASSPEAGNNQPQHF.